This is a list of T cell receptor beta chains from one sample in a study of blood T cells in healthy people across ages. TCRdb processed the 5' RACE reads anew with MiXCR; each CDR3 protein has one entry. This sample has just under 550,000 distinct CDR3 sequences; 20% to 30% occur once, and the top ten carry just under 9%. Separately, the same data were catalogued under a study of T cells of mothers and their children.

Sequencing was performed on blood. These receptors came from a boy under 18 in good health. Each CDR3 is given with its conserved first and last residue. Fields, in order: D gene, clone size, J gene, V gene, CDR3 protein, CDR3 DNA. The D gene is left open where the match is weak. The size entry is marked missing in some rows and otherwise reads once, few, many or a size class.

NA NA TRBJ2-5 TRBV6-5 CASSYGTTQYF TGTGCCAGCAGTTACGGGACGACCCAGTACTTC
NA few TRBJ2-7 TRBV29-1 CSVEEGLRGRDYEQYF TGCAGCGTTGAAGAAGGGCTCCGGGGCCGAGACTACGAGCAGTACTTC
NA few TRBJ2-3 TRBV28 CASSAPRGGLTDTQYF TGTGCCAGCAGTGCCCCCCGGGGTGGGTTGACAGATACGCAGTATTTT
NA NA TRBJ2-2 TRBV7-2 CASSLGIGGRTGELFF TGTGCCAGCAGCTTAGGGATCGGGGGGCGGACCGGGGAGCTGTTTTTT
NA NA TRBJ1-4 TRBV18 CASSAGQTATNEKLFF TGTGCCAGCTCAGCAGGACAGACAGCAACTAATGAAAAACTGTTTTTT
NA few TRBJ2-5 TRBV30 CAWDLAIQETQYF TGTGCCTGGGACCTAGCGATTCAAGAGACCCAGTACTTC
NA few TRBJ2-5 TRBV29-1 CSVKDPSHQETQYF TGCAGCGTCAAGGACCCCTCCCATCAGGAGACCCAGTACTTC
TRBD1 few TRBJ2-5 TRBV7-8 CASSSGQGDGETQYF TGTGCCAGCAGCTCGGGACAGGGGGACGGCGAGACCCAGTACTTC
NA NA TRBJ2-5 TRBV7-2 CASSLAVEKETQYF TGTGCCAGCAGCTTAGCGGTTGAGAAAGAGACCCAGTACTTC
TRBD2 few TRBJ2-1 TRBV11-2 CASSPPTGTSGSYEQFF TGTGCCAGCAGCCCACCGACTGGGACTAGCGGGAGTTATGAGCAGTTCTTC
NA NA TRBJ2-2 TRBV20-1 CSADKDSPGELFF TGCAGTGCTGATAAGGACAGCCCCGGGGAGCTGTTTTTT
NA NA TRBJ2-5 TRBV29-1 CSVDVQRETQYF TGCAGCGTAGATGTGCAGCGTGAGACCCAGTACTTC
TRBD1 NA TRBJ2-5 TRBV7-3 CASSLSGTEKETQYF TGTGCCAGCAGCTTAAGTGGGACAGAAAAAGAGACCCAGTACTTC
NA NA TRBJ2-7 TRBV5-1 CASSLGWTGGYEQYF TGCGCCAGCAGCTTGGGCTGGACAGGAGGGTACGAGCAGTACTTC
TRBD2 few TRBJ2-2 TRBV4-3 CASSQGSGGPVSGELFF TGCGCCAGCAGCCAGGGAAGCGGGGGACCTGTAAGCGGGGAGCTGTTTTTT
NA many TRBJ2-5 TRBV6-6 CASSSGVGTQETQYF TGTGCCAGCAGTTCAGGCGTGGGAACTCAAGAGACCCAGTACTTC
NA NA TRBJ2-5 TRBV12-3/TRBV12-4 CASSMHQKRMGETQCF TGTGCCAGCAGCATGCATCAAAAGCGGATGGGAGAGACCCAGTGCTTC
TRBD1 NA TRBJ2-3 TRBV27 CASLPGGRGRNTQYF TGTGCCAGTCTCCCGGGCGGCAGGGGGAGAAATACGCAGTATTTT
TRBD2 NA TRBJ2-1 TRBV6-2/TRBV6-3 CASSYSGRDYNEQFF TGTGCCAGCAGCTATAGCGGGAGGGACTACAATGAGCAGTTCTTC
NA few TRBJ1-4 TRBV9 CASSERARDEKLFF TGTGCCAGCAGTGAGAGGGCCAGGGATGAAAAACTGTTTTTT
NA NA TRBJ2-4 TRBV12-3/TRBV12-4 CATTYSHRRDIQYF TGTGCCACGACCTACTCGCACCGGAGGGACATTCAGTACTTC
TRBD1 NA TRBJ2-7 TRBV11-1 CASSSRGTGPSYEQYF TGTGCCAGCAGCTCCCGGGGGACAGGGCCTTCCTACGAGCAGTACTTC
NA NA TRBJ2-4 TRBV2 CASNGGGSPGGKNIQYF TGTGCCAGCAACGGAGGGGGCTCTCCCGGTGGCAAAAACATTCAGTACTTC
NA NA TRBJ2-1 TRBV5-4 CASSFPSLYNEQFF TGTGCCAGCAGCTTCCCTAGCCTTTACAATGAGCAGTTCTTC
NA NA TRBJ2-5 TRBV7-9 CASSVPGQQEQYF TGTGCCAGCAGCGTCCCGGGGCAGCAGGAGCAGTACTTC
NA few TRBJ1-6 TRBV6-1 CASSPGDGGSSPLHF TGTGCCAGCAGTCCGGGAGACGGTGGTTCTTCACCCCTCCACTTT
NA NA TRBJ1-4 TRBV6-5 CASSYSEQPNEKLFF TGTGCCAGCAGTTACTCGGAGCAGCCGAATGAAAAACTGTTTTTT